These T cell receptor beta chains were read from a single sample in a study of beta chain features in type 1 diabetes. Generated by immunoSEQ multiplex PCR, the TCRdb table keeps only in-frame clones and is missing some. The sample contains 100,000 to 150,000 clones, around 15% of which appear only once. Sequences were obtained from central memory CD4+ T cells from blood. The receptors come from a man in his late teens or twenties with type 1 diabetes. The CDR3 runs from the conserved cysteine through the conserved F or W. The D gene is left open where the match is weak. Size values are once, few and many counts, or a class for expanded clones, and some rows have none.

DNA | CDR3 | size | J | V | D
TGTGCCATCAGTGAGGCGAGCTCCTATAATTCACCCCTCCACTTT | CAISEASSYNSPLHF | many | TRBJ1-6 | TRBV10-3 | -
TGTGCCAGCAGCTTATCCTACCAAGAGACCCAGTACTTC | CASSLSYQETQYF | - | TRBJ2-5 | TRBV7-3 | -
TGTGCCAGCTCATCATCCCGCGGGGTTGGGCAGTACTTC | CASSSSRGVGQYF | few | TRBJ2-7 | TRBV25-1 | -
TGTGCCACCAGCAGAGATAGGCAGTCCTCGGTATTAAGCTACACCTTC | CATSRDRQSSVLSYTF | few | TRBJ1-2 | TRBV15 | -
TGCAGTGCATTGAAGGGGGAGACCCAGTACTTC | CSALKGETQYF | - | TRBJ2-5 | TRBV20-1 | -
TGTGCCAGCAGCTTTGGGGTCCGGAACACTGAAGCTTTCTTT | CASSFGVRNTEAFF | once | TRBJ1-1 | TRBV7-9 | -
TGTGCCAGCAGGTATCCCTTCCAAGAGACCCAGTACTTC | CASRYPFQETQYF | - | TRBJ2-5 | TRBV6-6 | -
TGTGCCAGCAGCCAAACGACAGGGTCCTACAATGAGCAGTTCTTC | CASSQTTGSYNEQFF | few | TRBJ2-1 | TRBV5-4 | TRBD1
TGTGCCTTAAAGGGGGTCGACATCATCTCCTACAATGAGCAGTTCTTC | CALKGVDIISYNEQFF | few | TRBJ2-1 | TRBV30 | -
TGTGCCTGGACGCCCTGGGCGGGGGCTGCCTACGAGCAGTACTTC | CAWTPWAGAAYEQYF | few | TRBJ2-7 | TRBV30 | -
TGTGCCAGCAGCACCGGACTAGCGGGAGTGGGAGATACGCAGTATTTT | CASSTGLAGVGDTQYF | few | TRBJ2-3 | TRBV7-2 | TRBD2
TGTGCCAGCAGACAGCCAAGCACAGATACGCAGTATTTT | CASRQPSTDTQYF | - | TRBJ2-3 | TRBV25-1 | -
TGTGCCAGCAGCTATGGGACTAGTGAAGAGACCCAGTACTTC | CASSYGTSEETQYF | - | TRBJ2-5 | TRBV7-9 | TRBD2
TGTGCCAGCAGCCCACAGGGGAACACTGAAGCTTTCTTT | CASSPQGNTEAFF | - | TRBJ1-1 | TRBV7-9 | -
TGTGCCAGCTCACCACCGGGGTCACCCTACGAGCAGTACTTC | CASSPPGSPYEQYF | many | TRBJ2-7 | TRBV18 | -
TGTGCCAGCAGCATCAACACAGGGGGACTTCAAGAGACCCAGTACTTC | CASSINTGGLQETQYF | - | TRBJ2-5 | TRBV7-2 | TRBD1